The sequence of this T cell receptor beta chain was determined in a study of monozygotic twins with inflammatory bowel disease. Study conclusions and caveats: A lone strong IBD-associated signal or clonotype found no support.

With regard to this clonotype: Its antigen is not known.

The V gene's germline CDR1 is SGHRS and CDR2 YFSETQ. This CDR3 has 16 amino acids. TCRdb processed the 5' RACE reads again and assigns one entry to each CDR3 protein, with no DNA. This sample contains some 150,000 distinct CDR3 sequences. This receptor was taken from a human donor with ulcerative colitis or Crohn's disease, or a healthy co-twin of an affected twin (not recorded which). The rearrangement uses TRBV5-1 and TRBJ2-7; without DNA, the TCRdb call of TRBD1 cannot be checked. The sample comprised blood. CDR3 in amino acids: CASSSATGESSYEQYF.